This record covers a single T cell receptor beta chain. The antigen it recognizes is unknown. Base quality data are lacking; no much larger clone is found one base away. This entry comes from a study of identical twins listed by TCRdb under 2016. Describing the broader study: To test whether fetal clonotypes persist, this study deep-sequenced TCR alpha and beta repertoires from monozygotic twins, from unrelated adults of various ages, and from cord blood. To rule out contamination, replicate twin experiments were performed at different times with different library preparation protocols. The paper's findings and limits, for the study overall: Invariant T cells such as MAIT and iNKT could partly confound zero-insertion analyses, although diverse VJ usage argued against such confounding for most clonotypes. Conclusions relied on cross-sectional statistical analysis, since the same donors could not be followed over many years. A weaker excess of twin sharing was found in beta out-of-frame sequences because the signal-to-noise ratio was lowered by fewer shared sequences. In monozygotic twins, out-of-frame TCR alpha sharing was systematically underestimated by recombination models, although the models agreed with sharing between unrelated individuals. Fewer insertions were carried by abundant cord blood beta clonotypes, a similar but weaker trend appeared in young adult naive repertoires, and no such trend appeared in memory repertoires. Compared with coincidental sharing between unrelated individuals, out-of-frame TCR alpha sequences shared between twins had an excess of sequences with low generation probability.

Reading the germline V gene (reference sequence) gives CDR1 SEHNR and CDR2 FQNEAQ. From the cysteine up to the phenylalanine, the CDR3 has a length of 12 residues. The entry retains the CDR3 DNA only, 36 bases that are in frame from base 1. The junction carries 9 bases between V and J, which are trimmed by 1 base and 8 bases respectively. The protocol used for the library was 5' RACE. The sample was run on an Illumina HiSeq 2000. A universal primer binding site was added through template switching, and the final cDNA carried a unique molecular identifier so that TCR cDNA molecules could be counted accurately. Specific primers in the conserved constant-segment region were used to synthesize first-strand cDNA for the TCR alpha and beta chains. To control for contamination, every cDNA library was double barcoded, receiving both a SMART-Mk sample barcode and Illumina barcodes. TruSeq adapter sequences along with Illumina sample barcodes were introduced in two successive PCR steps. The Illumina HiSeq platform was used with custom primers to sequence TCR alpha and beta cDNA libraries. Turning to the authors' computational methods: Raw reads were processed with MiGEC to extract unique molecular identifiers, and MiXCR was used to determine CDR3 positions. Recombination models were inferred per individual with the repgenHMM and IGoR tools using an EM algorithm. Shared clonotypes were analyzed with the tcR package in R, and sharing was normalized by the product of cloneset sizes. To study raw recombination free of thymic and clonal selection effects, out-of-frame nonproductive sequences were analyzed. The public sequencing data were trimmed at Q25 with fastp and processed into clonotypes with MiXCR by TCRdb, which kept only in-frame beta chains. Every CDR3 protein is listed once, alongside the most common genes and DNA of its rows. The V and J calls reflect TCRdb's pipeline rather than the authors' work. The sample records more than 600,000 distinct CDR3 sequences, roughly 20% of which are singletons. Of the sample, around 13% falls within the top ten clones.

Only healthy Caucasian donors were included. Three pairs of female monozygotic twins, all aged roughly 18 to 30 years, made up the twin cohort. Peripheral blood mononuclear cells were the source from which RNA for the TCR libraries was isolated. The same data also contributed to another study, on T cells expressing NK-cell markers. Taken from the second paper: In sorted CD3+CD56+NKG2C+, CD3+CD56+NKG2C- and CD3+CD56-NKG2C+ T-cell subsets from several donors, TCR beta-chain repertoires were profiled. Seven of the eight sequenced donors were HCMV-seropositive and one was HCMV-seronegative. To restrict sorting to alphabetaTCR-expressing T cells, an anti-gammadeltaTCR antibody was added in several experiments. For several donors, the dominant CD3+CD56+NKG2C+ clonotypes were among the top 10 CD8+ clonotypes and accounted for roughly 1.0-8% of CD8+ T cells. Those dominant clonotypes were again the most abundant among CD3+CD56-NKG2C+ cells in a few donors, at about 28.3-65%. Whether the expanded NKG2C-expressing T cell clones were specific for HCMV antigens was left unclear. Randomly selected healthy volunteers, three men and five women, were used as the eight sequenced donors. A commercial ELISA kit detecting HCMV-specific IgG in serum was used to determine HCMV serostatus. Bulk peripheral blood T-cell repertoires were additionally sequenced from unsorted PBMC for roughly six donors. Reads were demultiplexed and grouped by UMI with MIGEC, and clonotypes were assembled and quantified with MiTCR. To exclude erroneous sequences, any TCR cDNA sequence not supported by at least two reads was discarded. Downstream repertoire analysis used the tcR package, and clonotypes were matched across fractions by CDR3 nucleotide sequence plus V segment. Antigen specificity was annotated against VDJdb with VDJmatch, allowing one amino acid substitution in CDR3.

The clonotype comes from a woman aged 18-30 years in good health. The V and J genes are TRBV7-9 and TRBJ2-7; the D element might be TRBD1 or TRBD2, as each aligns at 6 bases. Sequencing was carried out using PBMCs. The bases read TGTGCCAGCAGCTTAGAGGGGGGCCAGCAGTACTTC. This translates into CASSLEGGQQYF.